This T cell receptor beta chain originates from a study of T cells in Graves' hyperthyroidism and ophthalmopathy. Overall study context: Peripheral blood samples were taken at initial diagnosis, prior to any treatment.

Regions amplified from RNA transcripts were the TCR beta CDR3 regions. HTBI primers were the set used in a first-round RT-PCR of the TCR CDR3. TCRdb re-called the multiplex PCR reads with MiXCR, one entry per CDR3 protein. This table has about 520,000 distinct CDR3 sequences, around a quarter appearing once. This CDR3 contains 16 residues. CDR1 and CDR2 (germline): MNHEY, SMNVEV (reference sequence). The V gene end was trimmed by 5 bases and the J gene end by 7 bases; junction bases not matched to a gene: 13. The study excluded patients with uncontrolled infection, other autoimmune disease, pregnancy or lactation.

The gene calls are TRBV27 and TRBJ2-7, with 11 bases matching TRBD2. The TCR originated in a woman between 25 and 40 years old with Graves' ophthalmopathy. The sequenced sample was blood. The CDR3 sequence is CASSPSSSGGFREQYF. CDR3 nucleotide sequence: TGTGCCAGCAGTCCCTCATCTAGCGGGGGGTTTCGGGAGCAGTACTTC.